This T cell receptor (beta chain) is from a study of T cell responses to AZD1222 COVID-19 vaccine. Study-wide results and caveats: Donors in the cohort were predominantly white British and more often female, and clonal diversity was possibly underestimated.

Clones were read by immunoSEQ multiplex PCR, and TCRdb kept only the in-frame ones, dropping some. In the table there are 130,000 or so clones, approximately 93% of which are singletons. Concerning this clone: Antigen unknown.

V lost 5 bases, J lost 6 bases, and 11 bases lay in between. The CDR3 has 13 amino acids. CDR1 is SGHTA and CDR2 is FQGNSA in the germline V gene. This clonotype originated in an adult in good health. Source: peripheral blood, taken on day 0 of AZD1222 vaccination. The rearrangement links TRBV7-2 to TRBJ2-4; no reliable D call. The DNA for the CDR3 is TGTGCCAGCAGCACGTCCACGGGAAACATTCAGTACTTC. Translation gives CASSTSTGNIQYF.